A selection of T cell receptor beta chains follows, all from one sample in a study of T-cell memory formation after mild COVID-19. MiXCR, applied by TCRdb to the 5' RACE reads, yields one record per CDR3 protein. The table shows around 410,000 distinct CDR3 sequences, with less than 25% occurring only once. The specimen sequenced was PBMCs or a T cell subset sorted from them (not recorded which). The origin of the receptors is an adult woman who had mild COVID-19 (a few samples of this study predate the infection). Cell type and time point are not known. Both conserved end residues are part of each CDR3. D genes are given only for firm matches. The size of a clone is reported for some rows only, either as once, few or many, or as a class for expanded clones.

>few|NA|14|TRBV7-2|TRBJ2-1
CASSSQEPYNEQFF
TGTGCCAGCAGCTCACAGGAGCCATACAATGAGCAGTTCTTC
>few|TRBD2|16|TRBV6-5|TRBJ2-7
CASSEGLAGVRGEQYF
TGTGCCAGCAGTGAGGGACTAGCGGGAGTTCGCGGCGAGCAGTACTTC
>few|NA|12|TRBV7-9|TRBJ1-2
CASSLFASGYTF
TGTGCCAGCAGCTTGTTTGCCTCGGGCTACACCTTC
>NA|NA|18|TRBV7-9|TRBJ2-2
CASSFDVWRDSNTGELFF
TGTGCCAGCAGCTTTGACGTCTGGCGAGACTCCAACACCGGGGAGCTGTTTTTT
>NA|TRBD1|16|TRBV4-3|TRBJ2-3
CASSPGTVGNSDTQYF
TGCGCCAGCAGCCCGGGGACAGTTGGGAACTCAGATACGCAGTATTTT
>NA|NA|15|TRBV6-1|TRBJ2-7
CASRRSGTTFQEQYF
TGTGCCAGCAGACGTTCCGGGACAACCTTCCAAGAGCAGTACTTC
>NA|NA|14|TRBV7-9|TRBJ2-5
CASSVQGRGETQYF
TGTGCCAGCAGCGTACAGGGACGTGGGGAGACCCAGTACTTC
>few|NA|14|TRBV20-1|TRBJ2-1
CSASSEGGYNEQFF
TGCAGTGCTTCTAGCGAGGGGGGGTACAATGAGCAGTTCTTC
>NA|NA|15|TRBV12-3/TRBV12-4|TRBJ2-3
CASSSPPRGTDTQYF
TGTGCCAGCAGTTCCCCTCCCAGGGGTACAGATACGCAGTATTTT
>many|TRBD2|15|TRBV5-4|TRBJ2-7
CASSLAPGGAYEQYF
TGTGCCAGCAGCTTGGCTCCGGGAGGGGCCTACGAGCAGTACTTC
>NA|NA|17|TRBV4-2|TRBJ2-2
CASSQAQGVGPTGELFF
TGTGCCAGCAGCCAGGCGCAGGGCGTCGGTCCCACCGGGGAGCTGTTTTTT
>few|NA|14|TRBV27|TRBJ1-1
CASSSDSPNTEAFF
TGTGCCAGCAGTTCTGACAGCCCGAACACTGAAGCTTTCTTT
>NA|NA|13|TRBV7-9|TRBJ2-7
CASSSGLSYEQYF
TGTGCCAGCAGCTCCGGACTTAGCTACGAGCAGTACTTC
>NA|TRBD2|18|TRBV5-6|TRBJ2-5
CASSGGGIGRALRETQYF
TGTGCCAGCAGCGGGGGAGGTATAGGGAGGGCCTTAAGAGAGACCCAGTACTTC